This TCR beta chain stems from a study of blood T cell repertoires in COVID-19. Study as a whole: Samples taken during acute and convalescent COVID-19 were collected in the United States, Italy and Spain.

Sequencing used immunoSEQ multiplex PCR; TCRdb keeps in-frame clones, though not all of them. The repertoire has about 370,000 clones, 85% to 90% of them found once; the top ten carry approximately 1%. In regard to this clone: The same CDR3 arises from other DNA sequences in this sample as well.

The V gene lost 2 bases and the J gene lost 4 bases, with 6 bases spanning the gap. Germline V gene lookup returns CDR1 MDHEN and CDR2 SYDVKM. There are 12 residues in the CDR3. Assignments of participants to cohorts depended upon their own reported clinical history. This clonotype originated in a man aged 18 to 30 who had recovered from COVID-19. This rearrangement joins TRBV28 to TRBJ2-7; D remains unclear. Sequencing was performed on PBMCs or T cells enriched from blood (not recorded which). CDR3 coding DNA: TGTGCCAGCAGTTTAACAGTTTACGAGCAGTACTTC. This translates into CASSLTVYEQYF.